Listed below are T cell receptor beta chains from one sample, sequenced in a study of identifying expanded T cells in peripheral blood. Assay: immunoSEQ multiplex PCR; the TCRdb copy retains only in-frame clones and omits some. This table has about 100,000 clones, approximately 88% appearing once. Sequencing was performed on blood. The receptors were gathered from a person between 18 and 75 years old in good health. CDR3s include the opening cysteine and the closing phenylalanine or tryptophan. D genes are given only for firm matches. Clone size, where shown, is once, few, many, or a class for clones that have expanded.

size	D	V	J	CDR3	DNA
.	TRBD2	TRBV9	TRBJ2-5	CASSVVSGGVQETQYF	TGTGCCAGCAGCGTAGTAAGCGGGGGGGTCCAAGAGACCCAGTACTTC
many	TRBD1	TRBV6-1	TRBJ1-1	CASSFGQGTEAFF	TGTGCCAGCAGTTTTGGACAGGGCACTGAAGCTTTCTTT
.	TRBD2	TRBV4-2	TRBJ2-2	CASSTGLARNTGELFF	TGTGCCAGCAGCACTGGACTAGCGCGGAACACCGGGGAGCTGTTTTTT
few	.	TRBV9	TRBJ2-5	CASSVARGQETQYF	TGTGCCAGCAGCGTAGCCAGGGGACAAGAGACCCAGTACTTC
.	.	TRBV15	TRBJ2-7	CATSGTAFYEQYF	TGTGCCACCTCCGGGACCGCTTTCTACGAGCAGTACTTC
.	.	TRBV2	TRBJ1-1	CASSEWGGRGNTEAFF	TGTGCCAGCAGTGAGTGGGGGGGGCGCGGGAACACTGAAGCTTTCTTT
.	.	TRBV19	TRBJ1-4	CASSIGGRPNEKLFF	TGTGCCAGTAGTATTGGGGGAAGGCCTAATGAAAAACTGTTTTTT
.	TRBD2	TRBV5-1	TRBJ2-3	CASSLSPSGRDRDTQYF	TGCGCCAGCAGCCTATCCCCGAGCGGGAGGGATCGAGATACGCAGTATTTT
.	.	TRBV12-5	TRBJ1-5	CASGHNQPQHF	TGTGCTAGTGGCCATAATCAGCCCCAGCATTTT
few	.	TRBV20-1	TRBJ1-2	CSVGNYYGYTF	TGCAGTGTTGGGAATTACTATGGCTACACCTTC
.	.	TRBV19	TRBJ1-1	CASSIPYQGGTEAFF	TGTGCCAGTAGTATACCTTATCAAGGGGGCACTGAAGCTTTCTTT
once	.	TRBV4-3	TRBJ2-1	CASSDRPEVINEQFF	TGCGCCAGCAGCGATCGGCCGGAGGTCATCAATGAGCAGTTCTTC
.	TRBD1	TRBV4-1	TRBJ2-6	CASSHVNRDRASGANVLTF	TGCGCCAGCAGCCACGTTAACCGGGACAGGGCCTCTGGGGCCAACGTCCTGACTTTC
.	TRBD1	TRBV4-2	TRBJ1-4	CASSQTDRAEKLFF	TGTGCCAGCAGCCAGACAGACAGGGCTGAAAAACTGTTTTTT
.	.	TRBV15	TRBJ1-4	CATSRPLGDRINEKLFF	TGTGCCACCAGCAGGCCTTTAGGGGACCGCATTAATGAAAAACTGTTTTTT
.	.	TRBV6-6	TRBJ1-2	CASSGRYAYGYTF	TGTGCCAGCAGTGGGAGGTACGCCTATGGCTACACCTTC
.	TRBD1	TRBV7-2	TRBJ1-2	CASSLTGASYGYTF	TGTGCCAGCAGCTTAACAGGGGCTAGCTATGGCTACACCTTC
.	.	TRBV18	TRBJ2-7	CASSSRQFWASYEQYF	TGTGCCAGCTCATCACGACAGTTTTGGGCCTCCTACGAGCAGTACTTC
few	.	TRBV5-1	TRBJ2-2	CASSLAASNTGELFF	TGCGCCAGCAGCTTGGCAGCCTCGAACACCGGGGAGCTGTTTTTT
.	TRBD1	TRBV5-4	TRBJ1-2	CASSEGQRRNYGYTF	TGTGCCAGCAGCGAGGGACAGAGACGCAACTATGGCTACACCTTC
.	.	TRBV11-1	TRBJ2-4	CASSHPGQENIQYF	TGTGCCAGCAGCCACCCAGGACAAGAAAACATTCAGTACTTC
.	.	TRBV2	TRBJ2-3	CASRRRGPTDTQYF	TGTGCCAGCAGAAGGCGGGGGCCTACAGATACGCAGTATTTT
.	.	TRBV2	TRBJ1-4	CASSERSSYRTNEKLFF	TGTGCCAGCAGTGAAAGATCCTCCTATAGGACTAATGAAAAACTGTTTTTT
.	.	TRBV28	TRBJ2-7	CASSVSRPGSYEQYF	TGTGCCAGCAGTGTATCTAGGCCGGGCTCCTACGAGCAGTACTTC
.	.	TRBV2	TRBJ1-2	CASTYTTF	TGTGCCAGCACTTACACCACCTTC
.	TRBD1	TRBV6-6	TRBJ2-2	CASSYPGQADGELFF	TGTGCCAGCAGTTACCCGGGACAGGCTGACGGGGAGCTGTTTTTT
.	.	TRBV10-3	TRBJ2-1	CAITRVLGAYNEQFF	TGTGCCATCACCAGAGTGTTGGGGGCCTACAATGAGCAGTTCTTC
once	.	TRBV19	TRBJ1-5	CASSMYTGGNQPQHF	TGTGCCAGTAGTATGTATACGGGGGGCAATCAGCCCCAGCATTTT
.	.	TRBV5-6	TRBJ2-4	CASSLRALAKNIQYF	TGTGCCAGCAGCTTGAGGGCTTTGGCCAAAAACATTCAGTACTTC
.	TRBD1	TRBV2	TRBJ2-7	CASSGDRGSYEQYF	TGTGCCAGCAGTGGGGACAGGGGATCCTACGAGCAGTACTTC
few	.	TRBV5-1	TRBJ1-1	CASSSGTKAFF	TGCGCCAGCAGCTCGGGAACTAAAGCTTTCTTT
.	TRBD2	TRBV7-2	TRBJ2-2	CASSLGLPSGYPNTGELFF	TGTGCCAGCAGCTTAGGGCTCCCTAGCGGGTATCCGAACACCGGGGAGCTGTTTTTT
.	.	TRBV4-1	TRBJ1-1	CASSQDSGASWREAFF	TGCGCCAGCAGCCAAGATTCCGGGGCCTCGTGGAGGGAAGCTTTCTTT
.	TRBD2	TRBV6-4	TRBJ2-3	CASSVSGGSTDTQYF	TGTGCCAGCAGCGTTAGCGGGGGAAGCACAGATACGCAGTATTTT
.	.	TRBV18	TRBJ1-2	CASSRGTSNYGYTF	TGTGCCAGCTCGAGAGGGACCTCAAACTATGGCTACACCTTC
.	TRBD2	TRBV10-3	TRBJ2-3	CAIAQRGADTQYF	TGTGCCATCGCCCAGCGGGGGGCAGATACGCAGTATTTT
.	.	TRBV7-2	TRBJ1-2	CASSLALYGGYTF	TGTGCCAGCAGCTTAGCGCTGTACGGAGGCTACACCTTC
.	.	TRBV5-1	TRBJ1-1	CASSLSAMETAFF	TGCGCCAGCAGCTTGTCCGCCATGGAAACGGCTTTCTTT
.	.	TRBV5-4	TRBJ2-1	CASSTRPESEQFF	TGTGCCAGCAGCACCCGACCAGAGTCTGAGCAGTTCTTC
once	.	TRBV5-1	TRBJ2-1	CASTHPVAHEQFF	TGCGCCAGCACCCATCCTGTAGCGCATGAGCAGTTCTTC
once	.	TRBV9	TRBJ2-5	CASSTQETQYF	TGTGCCAGCAGCACCCAAGAGACCCAGTACTTC
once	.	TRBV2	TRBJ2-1	CASGQNNEQFF	TGTGCCAGCGGACAGAACAATGAGCAGTTCTTC
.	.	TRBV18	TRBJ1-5	CASSPGPGDQPQHF	TGTGCCAGCTCACCAGGGCCCGGTGATCAGCCCCAGCATTTT
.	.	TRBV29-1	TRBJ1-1	CSVGSLNTEAFF	TGCAGCGTTGGATCCCTGAACACTGAAGCTTTCTTT
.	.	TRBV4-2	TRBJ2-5	CASSQDLGVQETQYF	TGTGCCAGCAGCCAAGATTTGGGTGTCCAAGAGACCCAGTACTTC
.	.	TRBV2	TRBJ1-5	CASIKGAGGNQPQHF	TGTGCCAGCATAAAAGGGGCAGGGGGCAATCAGCCCCAGCATTTT
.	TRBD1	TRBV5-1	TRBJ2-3	CASSPGQGGTDTQYF	TGCGCCAGCAGCCCGGGACAGGGGGGCACAGATACGCAGTATTTT
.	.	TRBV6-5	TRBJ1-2	CASSYRGYGYTF	TGTGCCAGCAGTTACAGGGGCTATGGCTACACCTTC
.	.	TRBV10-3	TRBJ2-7	CAISEGQGHEQYF	TGTGCCATCAGTGAAGGGCAGGGCCACGAGCAGTACTTC
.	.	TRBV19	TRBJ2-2	CASIQLPGHPSGELFF	TGTGCCAGTATACAACTTCCGGGACACCCCAGCGGGGAGCTGTTTTTT
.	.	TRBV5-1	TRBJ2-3	CASSSEAGDTQYF	TGCGCCAGCAGCTCGGAGGCTGGGGATACGCAGTATTTT
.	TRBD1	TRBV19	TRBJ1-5	CASSTGTGDYSNQPQHF	TGTGCCAGTTCGACCGGGACAGGGGACTATAGCAATCAGCCCCAGCATTTT
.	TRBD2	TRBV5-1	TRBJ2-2	CASSLTPSGGATGELFF	TGCGCCAGCAGCTTAACCCCTAGCGGGGGGGCGACCGGGGAGCTGTTTTTT
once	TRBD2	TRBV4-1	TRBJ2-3	CASSALPTSGTTDTQYF	TGCGCCAGCAGCGCATTGCCGACCAGCGGGACCACAGATACGCAGTATTTT
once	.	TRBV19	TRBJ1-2	CASTVRTREIGYTF	TGTGCCAGTACAGTTCGGACGAGAGAGATTGGCTACACCTTC
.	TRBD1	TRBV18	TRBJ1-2	CASSPNTGATSNYGYTF	TGTGCCAGCTCACCCAATACAGGGGCTACGTCAAACTATGGCTACACCTTC
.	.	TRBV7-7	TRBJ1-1	CASSLSLGATEAFF	TGTGCCAGCAGCTTATCCCTAGGGGCCACTGAAGCTTTCTTT